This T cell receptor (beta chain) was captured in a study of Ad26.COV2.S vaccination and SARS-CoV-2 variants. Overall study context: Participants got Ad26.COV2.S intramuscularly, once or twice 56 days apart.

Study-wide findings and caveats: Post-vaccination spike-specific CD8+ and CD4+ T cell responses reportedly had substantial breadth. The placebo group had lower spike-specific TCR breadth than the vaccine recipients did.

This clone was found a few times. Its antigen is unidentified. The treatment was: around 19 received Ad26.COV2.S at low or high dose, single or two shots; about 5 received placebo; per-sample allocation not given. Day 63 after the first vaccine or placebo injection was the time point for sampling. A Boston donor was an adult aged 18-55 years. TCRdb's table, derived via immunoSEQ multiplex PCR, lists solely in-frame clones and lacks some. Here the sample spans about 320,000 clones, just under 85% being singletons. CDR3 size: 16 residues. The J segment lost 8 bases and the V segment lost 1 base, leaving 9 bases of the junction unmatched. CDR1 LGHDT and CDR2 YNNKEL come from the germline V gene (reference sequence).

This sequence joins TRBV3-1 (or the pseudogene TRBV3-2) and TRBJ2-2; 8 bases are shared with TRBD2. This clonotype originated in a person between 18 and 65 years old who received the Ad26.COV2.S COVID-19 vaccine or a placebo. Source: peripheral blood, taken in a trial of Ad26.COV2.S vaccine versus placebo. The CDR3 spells CASSQVSRGGRGELFF. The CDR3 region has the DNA TGTGCCAGCAGCCAAGTATCCCGGGGGGGCCGGGGGGAGCTGTTTTTT.